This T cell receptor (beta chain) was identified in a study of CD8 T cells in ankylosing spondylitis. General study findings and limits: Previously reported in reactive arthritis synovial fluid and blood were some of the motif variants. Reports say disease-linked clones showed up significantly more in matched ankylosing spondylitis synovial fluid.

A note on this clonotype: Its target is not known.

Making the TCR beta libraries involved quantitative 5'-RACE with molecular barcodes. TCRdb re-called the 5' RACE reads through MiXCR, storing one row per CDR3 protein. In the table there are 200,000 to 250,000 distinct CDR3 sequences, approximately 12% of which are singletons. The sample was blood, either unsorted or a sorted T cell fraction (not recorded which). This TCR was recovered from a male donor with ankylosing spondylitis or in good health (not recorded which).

This CDR3 reads CASSEGRRGLAKNIQYF. CDR3 coding DNA: TGTGCCAGCAGTGAAGGGCGGCGGGGCCTAGCCAAAAACATTCAGTACTTC. The rearrangement uses TRBV2 and TRBJ2-4; a weak D match, TRBD2 (6 bases). Looked up from germline, CDR1 is SNHLY and CDR2 is FYNNEI. CDR3 length: 17 residues. Trimming removed 1 base from V and 0 bases from J, with 13 bases in between.